In this sample, the clone carrying this T cell receptor beta chain turned up a few times. Germline CDR1 MNHEY, CDR2 SVGAGI. This CDR3 is built from 12 residues. V was clipped by 2 bases and J by 14 bases, with 10 bases between them. Researchers took RNA transcripts and amplified the TCR beta CDR3 regions from them. Using the HTBI primer set, a first-round RT-PCR was run on the TCR CDR3. TCRdb independently ran MiXCR on the multiplex PCR reads; one entry per CDR3 protein. This sample yields hundreds of thousands of distinct CDR3 sequences, of which 18% are seen a single time; 15% to 20% belongs to the top ten. This sample stems from a study of T cells in Graves' hyperthyroidism and ophthalmopathy.

This chain uses TRBV6-5 with TRBJ1-6, with D unresolved. The source of this sequence is a woman in her forties or fifties with Graves' hyperthyroidism that later progressed to Graves' ophthalmopathy. Sequencing was performed on blood. CDR3 protein: CASSYPARALHF. In nucleotides, the CDR3 is TGTGCCAGCAGTTACCCCGCTAGGGCCCTCCACTTT.